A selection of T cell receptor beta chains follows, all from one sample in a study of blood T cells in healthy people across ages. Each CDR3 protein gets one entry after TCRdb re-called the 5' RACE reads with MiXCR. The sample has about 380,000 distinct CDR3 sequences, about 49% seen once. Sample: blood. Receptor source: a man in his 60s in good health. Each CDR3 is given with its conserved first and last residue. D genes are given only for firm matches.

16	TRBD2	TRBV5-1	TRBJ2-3	CASSSGLAVPTDTQYF
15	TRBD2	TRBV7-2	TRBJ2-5	CASSGTSGPGETQYF
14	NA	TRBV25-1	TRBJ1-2	CASIPPDGDYGYTF
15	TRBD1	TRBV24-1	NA	CATSDLSTGKETQYF
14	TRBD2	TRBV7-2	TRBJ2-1	CASRSASGSNEQFF
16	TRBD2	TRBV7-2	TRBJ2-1	CASSLAAGRVGNEQFF
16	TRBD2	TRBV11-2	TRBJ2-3	CASSLVPRGGRATQYF
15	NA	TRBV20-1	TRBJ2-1	CSARKSTGWDNEQFF
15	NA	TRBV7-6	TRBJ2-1	CASSFADTNDNEQFF
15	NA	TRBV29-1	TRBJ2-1	CSVGRGLLSSGEQFF
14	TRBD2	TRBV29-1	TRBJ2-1	CSSSVPSGKNEQFF
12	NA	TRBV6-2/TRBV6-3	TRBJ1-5	CASSSTNQPQHF
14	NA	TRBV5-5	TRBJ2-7	CASSVSGLTYEQYF
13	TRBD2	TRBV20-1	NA	CSTWSGIQPEQYF
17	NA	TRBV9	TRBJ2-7	CASSPRGGTGSSYEQYF
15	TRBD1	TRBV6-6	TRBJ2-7	CASSTARDRGDEQYF
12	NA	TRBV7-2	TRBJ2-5	CASSQPKREQYF
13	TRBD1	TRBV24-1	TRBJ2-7	CATWGQTSYEQYF
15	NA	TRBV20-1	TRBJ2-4	CSARSGRDAKNIQYF
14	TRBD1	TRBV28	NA	CASSNDRGLETQYF
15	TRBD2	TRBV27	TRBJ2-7	CASRGTSGSSYEQYF
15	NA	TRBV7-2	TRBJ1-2	CASSLVQAADYGYTF
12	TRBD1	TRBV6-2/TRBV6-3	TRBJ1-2	CASREGTGGYTF
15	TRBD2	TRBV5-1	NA	CASSLPAGGGETQYF
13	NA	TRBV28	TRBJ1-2	CASRMTGNYGYTF
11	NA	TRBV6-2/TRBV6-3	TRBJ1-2	CASTDSYGYTF
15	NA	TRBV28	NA	CASSLRSLPTYEQYF
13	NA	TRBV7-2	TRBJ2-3	CASSLEAGDTQYF
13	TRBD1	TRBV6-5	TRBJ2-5	CASGRTGKETQYF
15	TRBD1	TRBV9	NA	CASSVLPDRGDEQYF
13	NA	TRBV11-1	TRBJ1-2	CASSLYLNYGYTF